What follows are 18 T cell receptor beta chains derived from one specimen sequenced in a study of CD8+CD57+ T cells in acquired aplastic anemia. For CDR3 and TCR beta VDJ profiling, genomic DNA was the template used. TCRdb used MiXCR to reprocess the reads, holding one entry per CDR3 protein. This sample yields about 210,000 distinct CDR3 sequences, of which 30% to 35% are seen a single time; around 1.1% belongs to the top ten. Sequenced: sorted CD4+, CD8+, or CD8+CD57+ T cells (not recorded which) from PBMCs. These receptors originate from a human donor in good health, serving as a control.

This clonotype has ten or more counts. V and J are TRBV7-9 and TRBJ2-3, with D perhaps matching TRBD2 (7 bases). Germline CDR1 and CDR2: SEHNR and FQNEAQ (reference sequence). With 0 bases removed from V and 6 bases from J, the gap between germline ends came to 13 bases. The CDR3 has 15 amino acids. The CDR3 nucleotides read TGTGCCAGCAGCTTAGCGGGGGGGGCGTTTGATACGCAGTATTTT. It yields the protein CASSLAGGAFDTQYF.

This clonotype was counted ten times or more. V and J are TRBV5-1 and TRBJ2-7; 10 positions match TRBD2. The CDR3 runs to 14 residues. Germline values: CDR1 SGHRS, CDR2 YFSETQ. Trimming removed 4 bases from V and 1 base from J; junction bases left unmatched: 2. For the CDR3, the DNA is TGCGCCAGCAGCGAACTAGCGGGATCCTACGAGCAGTACTTC. This sequence encodes CASSELAGSYEQYF.

About this clonotype itself: A much larger clonotype is one base distant, so this may be a read error. The gene calls are TRBV20-1 and TRBJ2-7; a possible D gene is TRBD2 (6 bases). The CDR3 is made up of 14 amino acids. The germline V and J ends were trimmed by 5 bases and 1 base, with 15 bases remaining between them. CDR1 DFQATT and CDR2 SNEGSKA come from the germline V gene (reference sequence). CDR3 amino acids: CSAGIGGRSYEQYF. In DNA, the CDR3 is TGCAGTGCTGGCATCGGGGGTAGGTCCTACGAGCAGTACTTC.

The chain joins TRBV28 to TRBJ2-7; 7 bases match TRBD2. Germline loops: CDR1 MDHEN, CDR2 SYDVKM. Germline trimming cut 2 bases from V and 7 bases from J; bases unmatched to any gene: 14. The CDR3 length is 16 residues. The CDR3 reads CASSLAGVGTTREQYF. The CDR3 nucleotides are TGTGCCAGCAGTTTAGCGGGAGTGGGCACGACTCGGGAGCAGTACTTC. The entire variable domain, with the rest obtained from reference TRBV28 and TRBJ2-7, is as follows: DVKVTQSSRYLVKRTGEKVFLECVQDMDHENMFWYRQDPGLGLRLIYFSYDVKMKEKGDIPEGYSVSREKKERFSLILESASTNQTSMYLCASSLAGVGTTREQYFGPGTRLTVT.

V gene TRBV5-5 combines with J gene TRBJ2-2; 8 positions agree with TRBD1. With 4 bases clipped from V and 4 bases from J, the junction kept 6 bases outside the gene matches. CDR1 is SGHKS and CDR2 is YYEKEE in the germline V gene (reference sequence). The CDR3 runs to 15 residues. CDR3 sequence: CASSPQGVGTGELFF. CDR3 sequence (DNA): TGTGCCAGCAGCCCACAGGGGGTAGGCACCGGGGAGCTGTTTTTT.

The sample holds many counts of this clonotype. The chain uses TRBV25-1 and TRBJ2-1; weak D call: TRBD2 (5 bases). V was shortened by 1 base and J by 9 bases, with 13 bases between the two germline ends. CDR3 length: 14 amino acids. Germline values: CDR1 MGHDK, CDR2 SYGVNS. The CDR3 is CASSEWAGSGEQFF. The CDR3 DNA sequence: TGTGCCAGCAGTGAATGGGCGGGCTCGGGTGAGCAGTTCTTC.

The rearrangement uses TRBV7-3 and TRBJ1-4; D gene uncertain. The CDR3 totals 13 residues. The V end was cut by 7 bases, the J end by 4 bases, with 10 bases between. Germline loops: CDR1 SGHTA, CDR2 FQGTGA. CDR3 protein: CASTLELNEKLFF. CDR3 sequence (DNA): TGTGCCAGCACCCTGGAGCTTAATGAAAAACTGTTTTTT.

The chain combines TRBV10-3 with TRBJ2-3, with 7 bases that match TRBD2. Germline CDR1 and CDR2: ENHRY and SYGVKD. Trimming removed 10 bases from V and 6 bases from J; junction bases left unmatched: 10. This CDR3 is built from 13 residues. The CDR3 loop reads CATFSGEQDTQYF. The CDR3 bases are TGTGCCACCTTCAGCGGGGAGCAGGATACGCAGTATTTT.

In regard to this clonotype: This could be a read error, since a much larger clone is one nucleotide away. This rearrangement joins TRBV19 to TRBJ2-2; TRBD1 or TRBD2 may be the D gene (5 bases each). CDR1 and CDR2 from the germline V gene are LNHDA and SQIVND (reference sequence). CDR3 size: 14 residues. CDR3 sequence: CASSIQGSTGELLF. The CDR3 coding sequence is TGTGCCAGTAGTATACAGGGTTCCACCGGGGAGCTGCTTTTT.

The chain combines TRBV11-1 with TRBJ1-4; TRBD1 is a possible D gene (6 bases). The CDR3 extends over 16 amino acids. Germline V gene lookup returns CDR1 SGHAT and CDR2 FQDESV (reference sequence). V lost 3 bases and J 3 bases, leaving 14 bases between the germline ends. This CDR3 reads CASSFTLQGPNEKLFF. The DNA of the CDR3 is TGTGCCAGCAGCTTTACGCTTCAGGGGCCTAATGAAAAACTGTTTTTT.

At least ten counts were recorded for this clonotype. The chain carries TRBV20-1 and TRBJ1-2; TRBD1 matches 8 bases. CDR3 length: 12 amino acids. Germline values: CDR1 DFQATT, CDR2 SNEGSKA (reference sequence). Trimming took 7 bases from V and 3 from J; bases not matched to a gene: 4. The CDR3 region is CSVHRGDYGYTF. In DNA, the CDR3 is TGCAGTGTGCACAGGGGGGACTATGGCTACACCTTC.

The chain uses TRBV5-1 and TRBJ1-1; 7 nucleotides match TRBD1. CDR1 is SGHRS and CDR2 is YFSETQ in the germline V gene. The CDR3 consists of 15 residues. V lost 4 bases, J lost 4 bases, and 10 bases stayed unmatched. The CDR3 nucleotides are TGCGCCAGCAGCATGGGACAGCCGACACCCACTGAAGCTTTCTTT. Its protein product is CASSMGQPTPTEAFF.

There are a few counts of this clonotype. This sequence joins TRBV14 and TRBJ1-4; D call uncertain. Trimming stripped 1 base from V and 6 bases from J, with 12 bases between. The CDR3 runs to 15 residues. The germline gives CDR1 SGHDN, CDR2 FVKESK. In DNA form, the CDR3 reads TGTGCCAGCAGCCAAGGCGGGATTTTATATGAAAAACTGTTTTTT. Translating it yields CASSQGGILYEKLFF.

Points on this clonotype: Since a much larger clone is just one base distant, this may be a read error. The chain couples TRBV20-1 to TRBJ1-2; 10 bases are shared with TRBD1. This CDR3 spans 13 amino acids. Germline CDR1 is DFQATT and CDR2 is SNEGSKA (reference sequence). The chain's CDR3 is CSASDRGAYGYAF. As DNA, the CDR3 is TGCAGTGCATCGGACAGGGGGGCCTATGGCTACGCCTTC.

This clonotype was seen at least ten times. The rearrangement links TRBV24-1 to TRBJ1-3; D not resolved. The length of the CDR3 is 15 residues. V shed 9 bases and J shed 0 bases, with 14 bases lying between them. Germline V gives CDR1 KGHDR, CDR2 SFDVKD. DNA of the CDR3: TGTGCCACCCCTTACCTTGTCCACTCTGGAAACACCATATATTTT. Amino acids: CATPYLVHSGNTIYF.

The chain carries TRBV6-4 and TRBJ2-7; TRBD1 might be the D (5 bases). V dropped 2 bases and J dropped 1 base, with 6 bases sitting between them. Germline V lookup: CDR1 MRHNA, CDR2 SNTAGT. This CDR3 has 13 residues. CDR3 sequence reads: CASSDRQSYEQYF. The CDR3 nucleotides read TGTGCCAGCAGTGACAGACAGTCCTACGAGCAGTACTTC.

V is TRBV19 and J is TRBJ2-3; 7 nucleotides align to TRBD2. Losses at the gene ends were 6 bases for V and 3 bases for J; bases not matched to a gene: 3. The CDR3 loop spans 13 amino acids. Germline CDR1 is LNHDA and CDR2 is SQIVND (reference sequence). Written as DNA, the CDR3 is TGTGCCAGTAGAGCTAGCGGAACAGATACGCAGTATTTT. It is translated as CASRASGTDTQYF.

In the case of this clonotype: A much bigger clone sits one base away, suggesting this may be a read error. V usage is TRBV2 and J usage is TRBJ2-1; D not resolved. The CDR3 runs to 15 residues. Looked up from germline, CDR1 is SNHLY and CDR2 is FYNNEI. V dropped 5 bases and J dropped 6 bases, with 17 bases sitting between them. In DNA, the CDR3 is TGTGCCAGCAGTCCACCCCTAACAACCGTCAATGAGCAGTTCTTC. Its translation is CASSPPLTTVNEQFF.